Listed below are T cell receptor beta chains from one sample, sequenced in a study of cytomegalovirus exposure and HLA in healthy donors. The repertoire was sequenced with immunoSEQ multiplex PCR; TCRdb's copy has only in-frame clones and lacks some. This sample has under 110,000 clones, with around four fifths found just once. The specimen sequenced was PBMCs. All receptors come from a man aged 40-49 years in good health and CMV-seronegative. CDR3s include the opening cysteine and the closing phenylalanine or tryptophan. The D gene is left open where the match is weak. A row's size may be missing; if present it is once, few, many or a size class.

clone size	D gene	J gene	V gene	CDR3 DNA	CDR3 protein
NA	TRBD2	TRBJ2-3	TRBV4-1	TGCGCCAGCAGCCCCGTAGCGGGGATTAGCACAGATACGCAGTATTTT	CASSPVAGISTDTQYF
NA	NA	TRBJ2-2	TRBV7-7	TGTGCTAGCAGCTCCCAGGGACTGCTGACCGGGGAGCTGTTTTTT	CASSSQGLLTGELFF
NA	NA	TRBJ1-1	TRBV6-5	TGTGCCAGCAGGGGGTGGAGGGCGGCTTTCTTT	CASRGWRAAFF
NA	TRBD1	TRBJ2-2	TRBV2	TGTGCCAGCAGTGGACAGGGGGGGAACACCGGGGAGCTGTTTTTT	CASSGQGGNTGELFF
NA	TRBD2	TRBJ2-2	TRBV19	TGTGCCAGTACGACACTAGCGGGGGGGAACACCGGGGAGCTGTTTTTT	CASTTLAGGNTGELFF
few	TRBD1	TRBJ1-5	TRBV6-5	TGTGCCAGCGGGGCAGGGGGCATTCAGCCCCAGCATTTT	CASGAGGIQPQHF
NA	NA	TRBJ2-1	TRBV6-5	TGTGCCAGCCGTCCCCAGGGAAGAAATGAGCAGTTCTTC	CASRPQGRNEQFF
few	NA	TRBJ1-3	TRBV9	TGTGCCAGCAGCCCCCCGGGGGGAAACACCATATATTTT	CASSPPGGNTIYF
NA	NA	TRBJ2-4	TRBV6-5	TGTGCCAGCAGTTACTCACAGGGAGCCAAAAACATTCAGTACTTC	CASSYSQGAKNIQYF
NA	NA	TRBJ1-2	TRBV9	TGTGCCAGCAGCGTACAGGGGAACTATGGCTACACCTTC	CASSVQGNYGYTF
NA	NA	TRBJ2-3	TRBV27	TGTGCCAGCAGTGATGAGGCCCTCACAGATACGCAGTATTTT	CASSDEALTDTQYF
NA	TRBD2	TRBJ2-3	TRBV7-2	TGTGCCAGCAGCTTAGGTTTGCGGGGGGGCCAGACAGATACGCAGTATTTT	CASSLGLRGGQTDTQYF
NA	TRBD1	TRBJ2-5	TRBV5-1	TGCGCCAGCAACACAGGGGGCAGTGAGACCCAGTACTTC	CASNTGGSETQYF
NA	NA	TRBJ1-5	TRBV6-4	TGTGCCAGCAGTGCCGGGGGAGGTCAGCCCCAGCATTTT	CASSAGGGQPQHF
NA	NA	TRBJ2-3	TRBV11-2	TGTGCCAGCAGCTCCCTCGGGAGCACAGATACGCAGTATTTT	CASSSLGSTDTQYF
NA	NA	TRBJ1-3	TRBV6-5	TGTGCCAGCAGTTATCGCTCTCCTAGCTCTGGAAACACCATATATTTT	CASSYRSPSSGNTIYF
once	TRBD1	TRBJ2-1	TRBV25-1	TGTGCCAGCACCCAACCGGGACAGGGTTACAATGAGCAGTTCTTC	CASTQPGQGYNEQFF
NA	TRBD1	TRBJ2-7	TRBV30	TGTGCCTTCGGACAGGGATCTTACGAGCAGTACTTC	CAFGQGSYEQYF
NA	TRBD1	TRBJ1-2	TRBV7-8	TGTGCCAGCAGCTCGGACAGGGGTGGCTACACCTTC	CASSSDRGGYTF
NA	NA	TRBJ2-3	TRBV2	TGTGCCAGCAGTGTACGGCGGACAGGCACAGATACGCAGTATTTT	CASSVRRTGTDTQYF
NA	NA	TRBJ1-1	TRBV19	TGTGCCAGTAGTCTGTTAGGGGCCACTGAAGCTTTCTTT	CASSLLGATEAFF
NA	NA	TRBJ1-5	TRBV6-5	TGTGCCAGCAGCCCCTCCACCCTGGCGGCCCAGCATTTT	CASSPSTLAAQHF